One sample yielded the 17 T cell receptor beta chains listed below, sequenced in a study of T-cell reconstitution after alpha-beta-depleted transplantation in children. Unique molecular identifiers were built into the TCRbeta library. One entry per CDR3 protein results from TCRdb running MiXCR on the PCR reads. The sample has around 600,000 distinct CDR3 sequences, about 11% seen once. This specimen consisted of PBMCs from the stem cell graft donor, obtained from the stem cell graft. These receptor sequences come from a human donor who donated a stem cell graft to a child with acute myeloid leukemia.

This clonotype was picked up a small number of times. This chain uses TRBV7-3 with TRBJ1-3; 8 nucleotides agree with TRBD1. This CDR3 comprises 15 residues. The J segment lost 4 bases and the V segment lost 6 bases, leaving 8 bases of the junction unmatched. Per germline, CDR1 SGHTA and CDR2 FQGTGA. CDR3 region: CASSPSQGAGNTIYF. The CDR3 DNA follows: TGTGCCAGCAGTCCCAGTCAGGGGGCCGGAAACACCATATATTTT.

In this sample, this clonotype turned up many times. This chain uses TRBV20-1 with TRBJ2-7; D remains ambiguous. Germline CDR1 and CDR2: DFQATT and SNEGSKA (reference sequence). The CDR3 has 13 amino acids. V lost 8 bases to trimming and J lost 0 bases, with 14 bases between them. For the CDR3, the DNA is TGCAGTCCAAGGGCCACCACCTCCTACGAGCAGTACTTC. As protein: CSPRATTSYEQYF.

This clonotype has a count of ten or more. The CDR3 protein is CASRFGDEQFF. CDR3 sequence (DNA): TGCGCCAGCAGGTTCGGGGATGAGCAGTTCTTC. The chain combines TRBV5-1 with TRBJ2-1; TRBD2 is a possible D gene (5 bases). V was clipped by 5 bases and J by 8 bases, with 8 bases between them. Germline V lookup: CDR1 SGHRS, CDR2 YFSETQ. The length of the CDR3 is 11 residues.

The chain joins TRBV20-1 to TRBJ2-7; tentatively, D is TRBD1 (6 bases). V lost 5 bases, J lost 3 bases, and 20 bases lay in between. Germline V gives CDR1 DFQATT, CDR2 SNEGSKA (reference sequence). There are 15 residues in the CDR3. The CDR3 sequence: CSAVNSRGVSYEQYF. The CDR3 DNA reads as TGCAGTGCTGTAAACTCCAGGGGAGTGAGCTACGAGCAGTACTTC.

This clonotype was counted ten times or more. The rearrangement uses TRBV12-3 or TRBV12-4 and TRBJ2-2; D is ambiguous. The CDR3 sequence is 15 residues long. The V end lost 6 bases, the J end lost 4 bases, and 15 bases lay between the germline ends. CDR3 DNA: TGTGCCAGCAGGACATCGTTCCCGACCACCGGGGAGCTGTTTTTT. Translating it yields CASRTSFPTTGELFF.

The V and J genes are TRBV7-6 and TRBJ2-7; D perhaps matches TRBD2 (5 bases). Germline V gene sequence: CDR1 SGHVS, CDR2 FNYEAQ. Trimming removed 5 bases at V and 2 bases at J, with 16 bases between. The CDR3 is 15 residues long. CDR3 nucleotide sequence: TGTGCCAGCAGCCCCCAGGAAGGAGGAGCCTACGAGCAGTACTTC. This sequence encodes CASSPQEGGAYEQYF.

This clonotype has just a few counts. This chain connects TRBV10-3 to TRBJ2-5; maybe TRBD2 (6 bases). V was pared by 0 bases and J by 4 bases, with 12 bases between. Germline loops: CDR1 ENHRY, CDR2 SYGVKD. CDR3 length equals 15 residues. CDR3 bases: TGTGCCATCAGTGAGTCACGGGGGACGGGAGAGACCCAGTACTTC. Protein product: CAISESRGTGETQYF.

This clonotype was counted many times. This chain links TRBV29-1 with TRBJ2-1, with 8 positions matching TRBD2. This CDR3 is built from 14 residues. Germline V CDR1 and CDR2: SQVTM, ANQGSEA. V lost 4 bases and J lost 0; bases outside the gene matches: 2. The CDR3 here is CSVVAGSSYNEQFF. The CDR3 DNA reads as TGCAGCGTTGTAGCGGGGAGCTCCTACAATGAGCAGTTCTTC.

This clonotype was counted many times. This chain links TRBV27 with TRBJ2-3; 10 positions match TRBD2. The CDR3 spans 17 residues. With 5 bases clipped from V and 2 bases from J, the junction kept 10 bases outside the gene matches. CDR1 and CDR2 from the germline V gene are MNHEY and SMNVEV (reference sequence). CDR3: CASSSRLLAGITDTQYF. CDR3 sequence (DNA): TGTGCCAGCAGTAGTAGACTACTAGCGGGGATCACAGATACGCAGTATTTT.

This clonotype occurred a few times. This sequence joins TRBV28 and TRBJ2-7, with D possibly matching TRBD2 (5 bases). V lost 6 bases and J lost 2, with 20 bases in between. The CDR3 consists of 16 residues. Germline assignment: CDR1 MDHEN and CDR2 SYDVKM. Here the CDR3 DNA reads TGTGCCAGCAGCCTACTACGCGCGAGCGGAACCTACGAGCAGTACTTC. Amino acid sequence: CASSLLRASGTYEQYF.

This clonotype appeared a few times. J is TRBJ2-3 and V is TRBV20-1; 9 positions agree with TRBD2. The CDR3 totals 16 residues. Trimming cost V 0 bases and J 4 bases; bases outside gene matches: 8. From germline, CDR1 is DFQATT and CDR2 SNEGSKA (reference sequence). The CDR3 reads CSAREGWREGADTQYF. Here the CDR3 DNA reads TGCAGTGCTAGAGAAGGGTGGCGGGAGGGCGCAGATACGCAGTATTTT.

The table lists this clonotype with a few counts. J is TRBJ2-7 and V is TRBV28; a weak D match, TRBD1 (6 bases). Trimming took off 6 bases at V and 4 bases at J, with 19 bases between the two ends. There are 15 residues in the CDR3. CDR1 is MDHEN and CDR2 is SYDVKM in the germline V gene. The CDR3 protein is CASRRQDLGRYEQYF. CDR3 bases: TGTGCCAGCAGGAGACAGGACCTCGGACGTTACGAGCAGTACTTC.

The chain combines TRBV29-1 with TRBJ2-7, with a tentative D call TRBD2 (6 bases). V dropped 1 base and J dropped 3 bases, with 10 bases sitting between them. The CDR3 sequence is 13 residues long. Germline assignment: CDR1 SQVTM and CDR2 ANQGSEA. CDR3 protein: CSVEGSGIYEQYF. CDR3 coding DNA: TGCAGCGTTGAAGGTAGCGGTATCTACGAGCAGTACTTC.

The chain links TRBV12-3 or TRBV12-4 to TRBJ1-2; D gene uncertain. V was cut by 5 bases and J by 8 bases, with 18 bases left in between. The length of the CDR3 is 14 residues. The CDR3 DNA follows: TGTGCCAGCAGTCCCCTCCGGCAGTCAGGAGGCTACACCTTC. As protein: CASSPLRQSGGYTF.

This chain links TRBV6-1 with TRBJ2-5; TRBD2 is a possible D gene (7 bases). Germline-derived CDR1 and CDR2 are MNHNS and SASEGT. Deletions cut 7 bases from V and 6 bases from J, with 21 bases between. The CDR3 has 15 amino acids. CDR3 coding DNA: TGTGCCAGCACTCCTGGAGTGCGGGGGCGAAAGACCCAGTACTTC. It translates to CASTPGVRGRKTQYF.

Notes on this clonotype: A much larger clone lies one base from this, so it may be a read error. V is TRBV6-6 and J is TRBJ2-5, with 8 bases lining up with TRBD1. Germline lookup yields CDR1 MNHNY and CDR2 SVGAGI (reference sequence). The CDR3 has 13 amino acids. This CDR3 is CASRDRVGETQCF. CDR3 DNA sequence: TGTGCCAGCAGGGACAGGGTTGGAGAGACCCAGTGCTTC.

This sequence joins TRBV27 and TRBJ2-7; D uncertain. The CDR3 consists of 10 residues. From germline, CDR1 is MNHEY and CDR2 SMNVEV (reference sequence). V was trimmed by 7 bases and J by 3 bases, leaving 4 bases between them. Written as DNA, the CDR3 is TGTGCCAGCAAAGACTACGAGCAGTACTTC. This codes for CASKDYEQYF.